The rows below give T cell receptor beta chains drawn from one sample of a study of T cell responses to AZD1222 COVID-19 vaccine. TCRdb's copy holds only in-frame clones and misses some; the assay was immunoSEQ multiplex PCR. The sample records around 170,000 clones, 85% to 95% being singletons. The source material was peripheral blood, sampled 28 days after the second AZD1222 dose. Receptors originate from an adult who received the AZD1222 COVID-19 vaccine. Each CDR3 is given with its conserved first and last residue. The order of the fields is clone size, CDR3 length, V gene, J gene, D gene, CDR3 protein, CDR3 DNA. The D gene is left open where the match is weak. Clone size appears in some rows only: once, few, many, or a class for an expanded clone.

clone_size: NA
cdr3_length: 14
v_call: TRBV28
j_call: TRBJ1-1
d_call: NA
cdr3_aa: CASSSTAMNTEAFF
cdr3_nt: TGTGCCAGCAGTTCGACGGCCATGAACACTGAAGCTTTCTTT

clone_size: NA
cdr3_length: 14
v_call: TRBV5-1
j_call: TRBJ1-5
d_call: NA
cdr3_aa: CASSSSPGNQPQHF
cdr3_nt: TGCGCCAGCAGCTCATCCCCCGGCAATCAGCCCCAGCATTTT

clone_size: NA
cdr3_length: 14
v_call: TRBV7-3
j_call: TRBJ2-3
d_call: NA
cdr3_aa: CASSWRDPTDTQYF
cdr3_nt: TGTGCCAGCAGCTGGAGGGACCCGACAGATACGCAGTATTTT

clone_size: NA
cdr3_length: 18
v_call: TRBV5-6
j_call: TRBJ2-2
d_call: TRBD2
cdr3_aa: CASSLVPSGRVFPGELFF
cdr3_nt: TGTGCCAGCAGCTTGGTTCCTAGCGGGAGGGTCTTTCCCGGGGAGCTGTTTTTT

clone_size: NA
cdr3_length: 17
v_call: TRBV13
j_call: TRBJ2-1
d_call: NA
cdr3_aa: CASSPPLGAESYNEQFF
cdr3_nt: TGTGCCAGCAGCCCCCCTCTTGGAGCGGAGTCCTACAATGAGCAGTTCTTC

clone_size: NA
cdr3_length: 13
v_call: TRBV2
j_call: TRBJ1-5
d_call: NA
cdr3_aa: CASSGEKDQPQHF
cdr3_nt: TGTGCCAGCAGTGGTGAAAAAGATCAGCCCCAGCATTTT

clone_size: NA
cdr3_length: 11
v_call: TRBV28
j_call: TRBJ1-1
d_call: NA
cdr3_aa: CASSLSTEAFF
cdr3_nt: TGTGCCAGCAGTTTAAGCACTGAAGCTTTCTTT

clone_size: NA
cdr3_length: 16
v_call: TRBV2
j_call: TRBJ2-5
d_call: TRBD2
cdr3_aa: CASSDRLAGGVETQYF
cdr3_nt: TGTGCCAGCAGTGATAGGCTAGCGGGGGGGGTAGAGACCCAGTACTTC

clone_size: NA
cdr3_length: 16
v_call: TRBV18
j_call: TRBJ2-3
d_call: TRBD2
cdr3_aa: CASSPPPSGTTDTQYF
cdr3_nt: TGTGCCAGCTCACCCCCCCCTAGCGGTACCACAGATACGCAGTATTTT

clone_size: once
cdr3_length: 16
v_call: TRBV4-1
j_call: TRBJ1-1
d_call: TRBD1
cdr3_aa: CASSPLGQGESSEAFF
cdr3_nt: TGCGCCAGCAGCCCACTGGGACAGGGGGAATCTAGTGAAGCTTTCTTT

clone_size: NA
cdr3_length: 13
v_call: TRBV7-9
j_call: TRBJ2-3
d_call: NA
cdr3_aa: CASSRIEEDTQYF
cdr3_nt: TGTGCCAGCAGCCGTATTGAGGAAGATACGCAGTATTTT

clone_size: NA
cdr3_length: 14
v_call: TRBV11-2
j_call: TRBJ2-7
d_call: TRBD1
cdr3_aa: CASSEGQGSYEQYF
cdr3_nt: TGTGCCAGCAGCGAAGGACAGGGTTCTTACGAGCAGTACTTC

clone_size: NA
cdr3_length: 13
v_call: TRBV5-1
j_call: TRBJ1-1
d_call: NA
cdr3_aa: CASSGRRDAEAFF
cdr3_nt: TGCGCCAGCAGCGGTCGGAGGGACGCTGAAGCTTTCTTT

clone_size: NA
cdr3_length: 17
v_call: TRBV28
j_call: TRBJ2-3
d_call: NA
cdr3_aa: CASSSLRGGQGTDTQYF
cdr3_nt: TGTGCCAGCAGTTCCTTGAGGGGGGGACAGGGCACAGATACGCAGTATTTT

clone_size: NA
cdr3_length: 14
v_call: TRBV18
j_call: TRBJ1-5
d_call: TRBD1
cdr3_aa: CASSPQGAGQPQHF
cdr3_nt: TGTGCCAGCTCACCGCAGGGGGCAGGGCAGCCCCAGCATTTT

clone_size: once
cdr3_length: 14
v_call: TRBV30
j_call: TRBJ2-5
d_call: NA
cdr3_aa: CAWGGTGNQETQYF
cdr3_nt: TGTGCCTGGGGGGGAACAGGAAACCAAGAGACCCAGTACTTC

clone_size: NA
cdr3_length: 13
v_call: TRBV30
j_call: TRBJ2-5
d_call: NA
cdr3_aa: CAWTQGIQETQYF
cdr3_nt: TGTGCCTGGACTCAGGGGATACAAGAGACCCAGTACTTC

clone_size: few
cdr3_length: 13
v_call: TRBV6-2/TRBV6-3
j_call: TRBJ1-5
d_call: NA
cdr3_aa: CASSYMGTQPQHF
cdr3_nt: TGTGCCAGCAGTTACATGGGAACTCAGCCCCAGCATTTT

clone_size: NA
cdr3_length: 14
v_call: TRBV10-3
j_call: TRBJ1-6
d_call: TRBD1
cdr3_aa: CAISPGTGNSPLHF
cdr3_nt: TGTGCCATCAGTCCCGGGACAGGGAATTCACCCCTCCACTTT

clone_size: NA
cdr3_length: 15
v_call: TRBV7-9
j_call: TRBJ2-7
d_call: NA
cdr3_aa: CASSHGGFGSYEQYF
cdr3_nt: TGTGCCAGCAGCCATGGGGGTTTCGGCTCCTACGAGCAGTACTTC

clone_size: NA
cdr3_length: 15
v_call: TRBV7-3
j_call: TRBJ2-1
d_call: NA
cdr3_aa: CASSSHAAGVNEQFF
cdr3_nt: TGTGCCAGCAGCTCCCATGCCGCAGGGGTCAATGAGCAGTTCTTC

clone_size: NA
cdr3_length: 14
v_call: TRBV5-1
j_call: TRBJ2-2
d_call: TRBD1
cdr3_aa: CASSIQGATGELFF
cdr3_nt: TGCGCCAGCAGCATTCAGGGGGCAACCGGGGAGCTGTTTTTT

clone_size: NA
cdr3_length: 16
v_call: TRBV13
j_call: TRBJ2-5
d_call: TRBD1
cdr3_aa: CASSSRRDRNQETQYF
cdr3_nt: TGTGCCAGCAGCAGCCGCCGGGACAGAAATCAAGAGACCCAGTACTTC

clone_size: NA
cdr3_length: 15
v_call: TRBV6-5
j_call: TRBJ1-6
d_call: NA
cdr3_aa: CASSYSGQGNSPLHF
cdr3_nt: TGTGCCAGCAGTTACTCGGGCCAGGGGAATTCACCCCTCCACTTT

clone_size: NA
cdr3_length: 12
v_call: TRBV12-3/TRBV12-4
j_call: TRBJ2-7
d_call: NA
cdr3_aa: CASSLNLRKQYF
cdr3_nt: TGTGCCAGCAGTTTGAACCTACGAAAGCAGTACTTC

clone_size: few
cdr3_length: 16
v_call: TRBV5-1
j_call: TRBJ1-3
d_call: TRBD1
cdr3_aa: CASSLGGTATGNTIYF
cdr3_nt: TGCGCCAGCAGCTTGGGCGGGACAGCCACTGGAAACACCATATATTTT

clone_size: NA
cdr3_length: 14
v_call: TRBV6-5
j_call: TRBJ1-3
d_call: NA
cdr3_aa: CASSYTGGGNTIYF
cdr3_nt: TGTGCCAGCAGTTACACGGGAGGGGGAAACACCATATATTTT

clone_size: NA
cdr3_length: 14
v_call: TRBV3-1/TRBV3-2
j_call: TRBJ2-1
d_call: TRBD2
cdr3_aa: CASRPGLAGHEQFF
cdr3_nt: TGTGCCAGCAGACCGGGACTAGCCGGACATGAGCAGTTCTTC

clone_size: NA
cdr3_length: 13
v_call: TRBV6-5
j_call: TRBJ1-2
d_call: NA
cdr3_aa: CASNGGSNYGYTF
cdr3_nt: TGTGCCAGCAATGGAGGGTCTAACTATGGCTACACCTTC

clone_size: few
cdr3_length: 17
v_call: TRBV7-8
j_call: TRBJ1-1
d_call: NA
cdr3_aa: CASRKYRETVPNTEAFF
cdr3_nt: TGTGCCAGTAGAAAATACAGGGAAACCGTACCGAACACTGAAGCTTTCTTT

clone_size: NA
cdr3_length: 15
v_call: TRBV28
j_call: TRBJ1-1
d_call: TRBD1
cdr3_aa: CASSQGTVLNTEAFF
cdr3_nt: TGTGCCAGCAGCCAAGGGACAGTGCTGAACACTGAAGCTTTCTTT

clone_size: NA
cdr3_length: 14
v_call: TRBV18
j_call: TRBJ2-3
d_call: NA
cdr3_aa: CASSSLAPPDTQYF
cdr3_nt: TGTGCCAGCTCATCGCTAGCCCCCCCGGATACGCAGTATTTT

clone_size: NA
cdr3_length: 17
v_call: TRBV19
j_call: TRBJ1-6
d_call: NA
cdr3_aa: CASKMGPGDSYNSPLHF
cdr3_nt: TGTGCCAGCAAGATGGGACCAGGGGACTCCTATAATTCACCCCTCCACTTT

clone_size: NA
cdr3_length: 16
v_call: TRBV5-4
j_call: TRBJ1-2
d_call: TRBD1
cdr3_aa: CASSPPPGQGNYGYTF
cdr3_nt: TGTGCCAGCAGCCCCCCTCCGGGACAGGGAAACTATGGCTACACCTTC

clone_size: once
cdr3_length: 15
v_call: TRBV4-1
j_call: TRBJ2-2
d_call: NA
cdr3_aa: CAGGPGQGPTGELFF
cdr3_nt: TGCGCCGGGGGCCCGGGACAAGGCCCGACCGGGGAGCTGTTTTTT

clone_size: NA
cdr3_length: 16
v_call: TRBV6-5
j_call: TRBJ2-7
d_call: TRBD2
cdr3_aa: CASSSPSTSGTYEQYF
cdr3_nt: TGTGCCAGCAGTTCCCCCTCTACTAGCGGAACCTACGAGCAGTACTTC

clone_size: NA
cdr3_length: 14
v_call: TRBV5-1
j_call: TRBJ1-6
d_call: TRBD1
cdr3_aa: CASSQGQGNSPLHF
cdr3_nt: TGCGCCAGCAGCCAGGGACAGGGAAATTCACCCCTCCACTTT

clone_size: once
cdr3_length: 13
v_call: TRBV2
j_call: TRBJ1-1
d_call: NA
cdr3_aa: CASSETQGIEAFF
cdr3_nt: TGTGCCAGCAGTGAAACCCAGGGAATCGAAGCTTTCTTT

clone_size: NA
cdr3_length: 10
v_call: TRBV30
j_call: TRBJ1-1
d_call: NA
cdr3_aa: CAWEGTEAFF
cdr3_nt: TGTGCCTGGGAAGGCACTGAAGCTTTCTTT

clone_size: NA
cdr3_length: 13
v_call: TRBV12-3/TRBV12-4
j_call: TRBJ2-7
d_call: TRBD1
cdr3_aa: CASSLGTGLEQYF
cdr3_nt: TGTGCCAGCAGTTTAGGGACAGGGCTCGAGCAGTACTTC

clone_size: NA
cdr3_length: 17
v_call: TRBV4-1
j_call: TRBJ2-3
d_call: NA
cdr3_aa: CASSQPDRDSLTDTQYF
cdr3_nt: TGCGCCAGCAGCCAGCCTGACCGGGACTCGCTCACAGATACGCAGTATTTT

clone_size: once
cdr3_length: 13
v_call: TRBV5-5
j_call: TRBJ1-2
d_call: NA
cdr3_aa: CASSVWGGHGYTF
cdr3_nt: TGTGCCAGCAGCGTTTGGGGGGGCCATGGCTACACCTTC

clone_size: NA
cdr3_length: 14
v_call: TRBV2
j_call: TRBJ2-1
d_call: NA
cdr3_aa: CASSDGPAFNEQFF
cdr3_nt: TGTGCCAGCAGTGACGGACCAGCCTTTAATGAGCAGTTCTTC

clone_size: NA
cdr3_length: 14
v_call: TRBV10-1
j_call: TRBJ1-6
d_call: NA
cdr3_aa: CASSESRTSSPLHF
cdr3_nt: TGCGCCAGCAGTGAGTCAAGGACCTCTTCACCCCTCCACTTT

clone_size: NA
cdr3_length: 14
v_call: TRBV28
j_call: TRBJ2-1
d_call: TRBD2
cdr3_aa: CASGGTSGSNEQFF
cdr3_nt: TGTGCCAGCGGGGGTACTAGCGGGAGCAATGAGCAGTTCTTC

clone_size: NA
cdr3_length: 17
v_call: TRBV2
j_call: TRBJ2-1
d_call: NA
cdr3_aa: CASSDISLASSYNEQFF
cdr3_nt: TGTGCCAGCAGTGACATAAGCCTAGCGAGCTCCTACAATGAGCAGTTCTTC

clone_size: NA
cdr3_length: 14
v_call: TRBV6-5
j_call: TRBJ1-2
d_call: NA
cdr3_aa: CASRRDSHLYGYTF
cdr3_nt: TGTGCCAGCAGGAGAGACAGCCATCTCTATGGCTACACCTTC

clone_size: NA
cdr3_length: 16
v_call: TRBV6-1
j_call: TRBJ2-1
d_call: NA
cdr3_aa: CASSDGRKANVIEQFF
cdr3_nt: TGTGCCAGCAGTGACGGACGCAAAGCCAACGTGATAGAGCAGTTCTTC

clone_size: NA
cdr3_length: 17
v_call: TRBV11-3
j_call: TRBJ2-5
d_call: NA
cdr3_aa: CASSLKRGTREQETQYF
cdr3_nt: TGTGCCAGCAGCTTAAAAAGGGGGACACGGGAACAAGAGACCCAGTACTTC

clone_size: NA
cdr3_length: 14
v_call: TRBV7-9
j_call: TRBJ2-2
d_call: NA
cdr3_aa: CASSRFAGSGELFF
cdr3_nt: TGTGCCAGCAGCCGCTTCGCGGGATCCGGGGAGCTGTTTTTT

clone_size: NA
cdr3_length: 15
v_call: TRBV28
j_call: TRBJ1-6
d_call: NA
cdr3_aa: CASSYQGSYNSPLHF
cdr3_nt: TGTGCCAGCAGTTACCAGGGTTCCTATAATTCACCCCTCCACTTT

clone_size: NA
cdr3_length: 13
v_call: TRBV12-3/TRBV12-4
j_call: TRBJ2-1
d_call: NA
cdr3_aa: CASSFEGYNEQFF
cdr3_nt: TGTGCCAGCAGTTTTGAGGGGTACAATGAGCAGTTCTTC

clone_size: NA
cdr3_length: 13
v_call: TRBV19
j_call: TRBJ2-5
d_call: TRBD1
cdr3_aa: CAISRTGQETQYF
cdr3_nt: TGTGCGATATCCAGGACAGGACAAGAGACCCAGTACTTC

clone_size: NA
cdr3_length: 18
v_call: TRBV19
j_call: TRBJ1-5
d_call: NA
cdr3_aa: CASSKGGDTPYSNQPQHF
cdr3_nt: TGTGCCAGTAGTAAGGGAGGGGACACACCATATAGCAATCAGCCCCAGCATTTT

clone_size: NA
cdr3_length: 15
v_call: TRBV3-1/TRBV3-2
j_call: TRBJ2-3
d_call: TRBD2
cdr3_aa: CASSAPGLATDTQYF
cdr3_nt: TGTGCCAGCAGCGCACCGGGACTAGCCACAGATACGCAGTATTTT

clone_size: NA
cdr3_length: 12
v_call: TRBV5-4
j_call: TRBJ1-1
d_call: NA
cdr3_aa: CASSAEVTEAFF
cdr3_nt: TGTGCCAGCAGCGCTGAGGTGACTGAAGCTTTCTTT

clone_size: NA
cdr3_length: 15
v_call: TRBV5-1
j_call: TRBJ2-1
d_call: TRBD2
cdr3_aa: CASSLGLAAYNEQFF
cdr3_nt: TGCGCCAGCAGCTTGGGTCTAGCGGCTTACAATGAGCAGTTCTTC